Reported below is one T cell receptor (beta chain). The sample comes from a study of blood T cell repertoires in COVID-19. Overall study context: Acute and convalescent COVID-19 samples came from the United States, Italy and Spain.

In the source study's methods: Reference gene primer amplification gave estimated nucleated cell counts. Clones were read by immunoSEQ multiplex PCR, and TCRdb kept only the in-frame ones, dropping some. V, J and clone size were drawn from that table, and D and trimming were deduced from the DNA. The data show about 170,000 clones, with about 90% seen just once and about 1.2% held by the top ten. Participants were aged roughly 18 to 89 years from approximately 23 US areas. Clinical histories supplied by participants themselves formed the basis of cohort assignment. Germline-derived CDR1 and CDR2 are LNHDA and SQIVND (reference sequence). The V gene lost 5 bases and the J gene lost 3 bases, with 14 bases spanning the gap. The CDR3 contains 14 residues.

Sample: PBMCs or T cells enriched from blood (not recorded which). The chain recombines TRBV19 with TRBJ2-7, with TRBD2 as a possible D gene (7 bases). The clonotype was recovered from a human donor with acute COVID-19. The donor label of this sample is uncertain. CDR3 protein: CASSPGGGGYEQYF. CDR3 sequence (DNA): TGTGCCAGTAGTCCCGGAGGGGGGGGCTACGAGCAGTACTTC.